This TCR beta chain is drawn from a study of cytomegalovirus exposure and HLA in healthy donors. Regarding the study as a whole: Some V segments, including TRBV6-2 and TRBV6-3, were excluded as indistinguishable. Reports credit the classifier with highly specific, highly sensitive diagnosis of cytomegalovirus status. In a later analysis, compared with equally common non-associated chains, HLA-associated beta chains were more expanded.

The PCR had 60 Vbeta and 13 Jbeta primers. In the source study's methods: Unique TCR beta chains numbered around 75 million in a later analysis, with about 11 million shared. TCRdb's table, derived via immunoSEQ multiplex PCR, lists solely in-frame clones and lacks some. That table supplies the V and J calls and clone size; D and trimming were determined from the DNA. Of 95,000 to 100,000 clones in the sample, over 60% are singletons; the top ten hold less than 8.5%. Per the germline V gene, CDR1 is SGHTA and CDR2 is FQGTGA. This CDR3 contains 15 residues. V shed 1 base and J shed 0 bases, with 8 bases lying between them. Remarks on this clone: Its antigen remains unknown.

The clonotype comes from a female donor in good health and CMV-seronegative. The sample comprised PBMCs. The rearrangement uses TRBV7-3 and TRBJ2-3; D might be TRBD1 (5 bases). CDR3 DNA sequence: TGTGCCAGCAGCTTAAGCAGGGCTAGCACAGATACGCAGTATTTT. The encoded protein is CASSLSRASTDTQYF.